The present TCR beta chain was sequenced within a study of T cells after yellow fever vaccination. About the research overall: SMART-Seq v4 Ultra Low Input prepared the low-cell-number fractions. General observations from the study: Weaker, the secondary response peaked sooner, at day 5 versus 15.

V lost 3 bases to trimming and J lost 3 bases, with 9 bases between them. This CDR3 has 14 residues. Germline lookup yields CDR1 MNHNY and CDR2 SVGAGI (reference sequence). MiXCR was run by TCRdb on the 5' RACE reads, yielding one entry per CDR3 protein. The data hold approximately 610,000 distinct CDR3 sequences, with approximately 16% observed a single time. In this sample, this clonotype turned up a few times. No antigen is known for it. The starting material was PBMCs, obtained 5 days after the first yellow fever vaccination. This chain joins TRBV6-6 and TRBJ1-5; D call uncertain. The clonotype was recovered from a man aged 18 to 35 who received the YFV17D yellow fever vaccine. The chain's CDR3 is CASSYNRANQPQHF. The CDR3 DNA sequence: TGTGCCAGCAGTTATAATAGGGCCAATCAGCCCCAGCATTTT.